This TCR beta chain was recorded in a study of regulatory T cells in long-lasting Graves disease. Notes on the study in general: Only a small sample size was used, which may have cut accuracy.

Described time point: newly diagnosed GD, antithyroid drugs for less than 3 months. Generation of the TCR library employed RNA extracted from PBMCs. Per American Thyroid Association guidelines, Graves' disease was diagnosed. The authors drew approximately 10 milliliters of peripheral blood into EDTA tubes. The CDR3 is made up of 17 amino acids. Trimming cost V 7 bases and J 0 bases, with 18 bases left between them. Germline CDR1 is MNHNS and CDR2 is SASEGT. This clonotype was found a few times. Its antigen is unknown. Both iRepertoire HTBI primers and Arm-PCR of CDR3 regions were used to build the TCR beta libraries. Under the authors' procedure: In the combined samples, some 59 TRBV and 15 or so TRBJ segments were identified. TCRdb used MiXCR to reprocess the multiplex PCR reads, holding one entry per CDR3 protein. The V and J calls, along with clone size, are taken from TCRdb and not from the paper's own processing. Of over 350,000 distinct CDR3 sequences listed, 14% are singletons.

A further study also used this sample, focusing on T cells in Graves' hyperthyroidism and ophthalmopathy.

The chain is built from TRBV6-1 and TRBJ2-2, with D maybe TRBD1 (5 bases). The sequencing used peripheral blood mononuclear cells (PBMCs), collected at new diagnosis, from a patient treated with antithyroid drugs. The receptor was derived from a woman in her fifties or sixties with Graves disease. CDR3 sequence reads: CASNPSLDRTNTGELFF. As DNA, the CDR3 is TGTGCCAGCAACCCATCCCTAGACAGAACGAACACCGGGGAGCTGTTTTTT.